Below, 23 T cell receptor beta chains from the same sample are listed, as sequenced in a study of shared clonotypes between healthy human individuals. Measured with immunoSEQ multiplex PCR; TCRdb has only the in-frame clones, and not every one. The sample has 600,000 to 700,000 clones, approximately 73% seen once. Sequenced input: memory CD4+ T cells sorted from blood. Subset indicated: CD45RA-negative fraction. Every receptor here comes from a woman in her twenties or thirties in good health.

This clone was observed a few times. This chain uses TRBV10-2 with TRBJ2-5; 15 positions agree with TRBD2. The V segment lost 7 bases and the J segment 5 bases; nucleotides outside the gene matches: 5. CDR3 length equals 15 residues. Per the germline V gene, CDR1 is WSHSY and CDR2 is SAAADI. The CDR3 region has the DNA TGCGCCAGCAAGGGACTAGCGGGAGGCGGGGAGACCCAGTACTTC. This gives the protein CASKGLAGGGETQYF.

The V gene is TRBV27, the J gene TRBJ2-1, with D unclear. V lost 6 bases and J 1 base, leaving 7 bases between the germline ends. The CDR3 extends over 13 amino acids. The V gene's germline CDR1 is MNHEY and CDR2 SMNVEV (reference sequence). CDR3 DNA sequence: TGTGCCAGCAGGCGCGGATCCTACAATGAGCAGTTCTTC. This encodes CASRRGSYNEQFF.

The chain combines TRBV2 with TRBJ2-7, with D tentatively TRBD2 (5 bases). Germline values: CDR1 SNHLY, CDR2 FYNNEI. The length of the CDR3 is 16 residues. V lost 4 bases and J 0 bases, leaving 16 bases between the germline ends. CDR3 in DNA: TGTGCCAGCAGTGGGACTTTCACCACTACCTCCTACGAGCAGTACTTC. Translated, it gives CASSGTFTTTSYEQYF.

The rearrangement links TRBV4-1 to TRBJ2-5; possible D gene TRBD2, 5 bases. The germline gives CDR1 MGHRA, CDR2 YSYEKL. Trimming cost V 1 base and J 5 bases, with 8 bases left between them. The CDR3 consists of 13 residues. In nucleotides, the CDR3 is TGCGCCAGCAGCCAAGCACTAGTCGAGACCCAGTACTTC. The encoded protein is CASSQALVETQYF.

This sequence joins TRBV10-3 and TRBJ2-7; unclear D gene. The V gene lost 0 bases and the J gene lost 7 bases, with 16 bases spanning the gap. Germline V CDR1 and CDR2: ENHRY, SYGVKD. This CDR3 has 15 amino acids. The chain's CDR3 is CAISESATRPFEQYF. The CDR3 coding sequence is TGTGCCATCAGTGAGTCTGCGACTCGACCTTTTGAGCAGTACTTC.

This clone was detected only once. The chain is built from TRBV6-4 and TRBJ1-4, with 8 bases that match TRBD1. This CDR3 comprises 13 residues. Germline lookup yields CDR1 MRHNA and CDR2 SNTAGT. The trim removed 2 bases at V and 11 bases at J, leaving 4 bases unmatched. In DNA form, the CDR3 reads TGTGCCAGCAGTGACGGAGACAGGGGCAAACTGTTTTTT. As protein: CASSDGDRGKLFF.

This chain connects TRBV5-1 to TRBJ1-4, with D hard to call. Trimming pared 9 bases from V and 7 bases from J, leaving 16 bases between. CDR3 length: 13 amino acids. Germline assignment: CDR1 SGHRS and CDR2 YFSETQ. The CDR3 reads CATKEGKLEKLFF. The CDR3 DNA reads TGCGCCACCAAAGAAGGGAAGCTTGAAAAACTGTTTTTT.

This chain links TRBV4-1 with TRBJ2-1; 7 positions match TRBD2. The J segment lost 4 bases and the V segment lost 2 bases, leaving 11 bases of the junction unmatched. The CDR3 consists of 17 residues. Germline CDR1 and CDR2: MGHRA and YSYEKL. The CDR3 bases are TGCGCCAGCAGCCAAATCTGGATGGCTAGCGGTTACAATGAGCAGTTCTTC. Translated: CASSQIWMASGYNEQFF.

V and J are TRBV14 and TRBJ1-1; 9 positions match TRBD1. CDR1 is SGHDN, CDR2 FVKESK, per germline. The CDR3 loop spans 15 amino acids. J was trimmed by 3 bases and V by 4 bases; bases with no gene match: 6. The CDR3 reads CASSRGTGRYTEAFF. In DNA form, the CDR3 reads TGTGCCAGCAGCCGGGGGACAGGGAGATACACTGAAGCTTTCTTT.

The CDR3 nucleotides read TGCGCCACCTACCCCGGGGTAGGGGCAGGGAATGAGCAGTTCTTC. The encoded protein is CATYPGVGAGNEQFF. This rearrangement joins TRBV10-2 to TRBJ2-1; D is perhaps TRBD1 or TRBD2 (5 bases each). This CDR3 is 15 amino acids long. V lost 10 bases to trimming and J lost 7 bases, with 23 bases between them. Germline-derived CDR1 and CDR2 are WSHSY and SAAADI.

The chain employs TRBV29-1 and TRBJ2-5, with D perhaps assigned TRBD1 or TRBD2 (6 bases each). The length of the CDR3 is 17 residues. Germline V lookup: CDR1 SQVTM, CDR2 ANQGSEA. The germline V and J ends were trimmed by 0 bases and 4 bases, with 21 bases remaining between them. In DNA, the CDR3 is TGCAGCGTTGAAGATTCTCCTTACGGGGGCTTGGGAGAGACCCAGTACTTC. Translated, it gives CSVEDSPYGGLGETQYF. Filled out from reference TRBV29-1 and TRBJ2-5, the complete variable domain reads SAVISQKPSRDICQRGTSLTIQCQVDSQVTMMFWYRQQPGQSLTLIATANQGSEATYESGFVIDKFPISRPNLTFSTLTVSNMSPEDSSIYLCSVEDSPYGGLGETQYFGPGTRLLVL.

This clone occurred once. The rearrangement links TRBV7-2 to TRBJ2-1; 10 nucleotides match TRBD2. With V trimmed by 1 base and J by 4 bases, 10 bases remained unmatched. From germline, CDR1 is SGHTA and CDR2 FQGNSA. There are 18 residues in the CDR3. The CDR3 DNA sequence: TGTGCCAGCAGCTTAGTTTTACCCGCTAGCGGGAGTTACAATGAGCAGTTCTTC. It codes for CASSLVLPASGSYNEQFF.

The chain employs TRBV27 and TRBJ2-1; 10 nucleotides agree with TRBD1. Unmatched junction bases numbered 7, after V lost 6 bases and J lost 2 bases. The CDR3 extends over 16 amino acids. The germline CDR1 and CDR2 sequences are MNHEY and SMNVEV (reference sequence). The CDR3 loop reads CASRTGGTGAYNEQFF. The CDR3 DNA reads as TGTGCCAGCAGGACTGGGGGGACAGGGGCCTACAATGAGCAGTTCTTC.

V gene TRBV7-2 combines with J gene TRBJ2-5, with D perhaps matching TRBD2 (6 bases). CDR1 is SGHTA, CDR2 FQGNSA, per germline. This CDR3 is 14 amino acids long. V was shortened by 5 bases and J by 3 bases, with 13 bases between the two germline ends. The CDR3 sequence is CASSPHGGKETQYF. The CDR3, as DNA: TGTGCCAGCAGCCCCCATGGCGGGAAAGAGACCCAGTACTTC.

The chain has TRBV7-8 and TRBJ1-3; the match to TRBD1 covers 10 bases. CDR1 and CDR2 from the germline V gene are SGHVS and FQNEAQ. The CDR3 has 18 amino acids. The V gene end was trimmed by 5 bases and the J gene end by 0 bases; junction bases not matched to a gene: 10. The CDR3 coding sequence is TGTGCCAGCAGCCAGGACAGGGGGAATGTCCTCTCTGGAAACACCATATATTTT. Encoded protein: CASSQDRGNVLSGNTIYF.

This chain links TRBV7-6 with TRBJ2-5; 10 bases align to TRBD2. The CDR3 consists of 15 residues. V dropped 5 bases and J dropped 2; count of bases not matched to a gene: 5. Germline CDR1 reads SGHVS; CDR2 reads FNYEAQ. Written as DNA, the CDR3 is TGTGCCAGCAGCCCCGGGACTAGCGCGCAAGAGACCCAGTACTTC. Protein sequence: CASSPGTSAQETQYF.

The genes are TRBV5-6 and TRBJ2-5; D remains ambiguous. The CDR3 contains 13 residues. Trimming cost V 4 bases and J 2 bases, with 9 bases left between them. Looked up from germline, CDR1 is SGHDT and CDR2 is YYEEEE. CDR3 amino acids: CASSRPSQETQYF. As DNA, the CDR3 is TGTGCCAGCAGCCGCCCCTCACAAGAGACCCAGTACTTC.

The chain uses TRBV5-1 and TRBJ2-3; the D gene is possibly TRBD2 (5 bases). With 6 bases removed from V and 4 bases from J, the gap between germline ends came to 15 bases. This CDR3 spans 14 amino acids. Per the germline V gene, CDR1 is SGHRS and CDR2 is YFSETQ. DNA of the CDR3: TGCGCCAGCACCTCGGACTGGGTGGCAGATACGCAGTATTTT. Its protein product is CASTSDWVADTQYF.

The rearrangement joins TRBV7-9 to TRBJ2-1; possible D gene TRBD2, 5 bases. V lost 5 bases and J 5 bases, leaving 16 bases between the germline ends. Germline CDR1 and CDR2: SEHNR and FQNEAQ (reference sequence). The length of the CDR3 is 15 residues. CDR3 in DNA: TGTGCCAGCAGCCCCTCAGGAGGACTGAACAATGAGCAGTTCTTC. It specifies CASSPSGGLNNEQFF.

The chain links TRBV6-5 to TRBJ2-7, with no clear D. This CDR3 comprises 12 residues. Germline assignment: CDR1 MNHEY and CDR2 SVGAGI. V lost 4 bases, J lost 3 bases, and 7 bases lay in between. The CDR3 DNA sequence: TGTGCCAGCAGTTTTAACCACTACGAGCAGTACTTC. Translated: CASSFNHYEQYF.

The chain links TRBV28 to TRBJ2-7; D is possibly TRBD2 (6 bases). The ends were cut back, 5 bases at V and 0 bases at J, with 8 bases in the middle. Per the germline V gene, CDR1 is MDHEN and CDR2 is SYDVKM. This CDR3 has 13 residues. The CDR3 region is CASSAGHSYEQYF. The CDR3 DNA reads as TGTGCCAGCAGTGCGGGGCACTCCTACGAGCAGTACTTC.

The chain links TRBV28 to TRBJ2-3; D unclear. In germline, CDR1 is MDHEN, CDR2 SYDVKM. V lost 5 bases to trimming and J lost 0 bases, with 6 bases between them. The CDR3 spans 13 residues. CDR3 sequence reads: CASSRASTDTQYF. The CDR3 nucleotides are TGTGCCAGCAGTCGGGCTAGCACAGATACGCAGTATTTT.

The rearrangement links TRBV2 to TRBJ2-1; no firm D call. The CDR3 sequence is 11 residues long. CDR1 SNHLY and CDR2 FYNNEI come from the germline V gene. V was trimmed by 6 bases and J by 9 bases, leaving 9 bases between them. CDR3 residues: CASRVNIEQFF. CDR3 bases: TGTGCCAGCAGGGTAAATATTGAGCAGTTCTTC. The full variable domain, its missing parts supplied by reference TRBV2 and TRBJ2-1, is EPEVTQTPSHQVTQMGQEVILRCVPISNHLYFYWYRQILGQKVEFLVSFYNNEISEKSEIFDDQFSVERPDGSNFTLKIRSTKLEDSAMYFCASRVNIEQFFGPGTRLTVL.